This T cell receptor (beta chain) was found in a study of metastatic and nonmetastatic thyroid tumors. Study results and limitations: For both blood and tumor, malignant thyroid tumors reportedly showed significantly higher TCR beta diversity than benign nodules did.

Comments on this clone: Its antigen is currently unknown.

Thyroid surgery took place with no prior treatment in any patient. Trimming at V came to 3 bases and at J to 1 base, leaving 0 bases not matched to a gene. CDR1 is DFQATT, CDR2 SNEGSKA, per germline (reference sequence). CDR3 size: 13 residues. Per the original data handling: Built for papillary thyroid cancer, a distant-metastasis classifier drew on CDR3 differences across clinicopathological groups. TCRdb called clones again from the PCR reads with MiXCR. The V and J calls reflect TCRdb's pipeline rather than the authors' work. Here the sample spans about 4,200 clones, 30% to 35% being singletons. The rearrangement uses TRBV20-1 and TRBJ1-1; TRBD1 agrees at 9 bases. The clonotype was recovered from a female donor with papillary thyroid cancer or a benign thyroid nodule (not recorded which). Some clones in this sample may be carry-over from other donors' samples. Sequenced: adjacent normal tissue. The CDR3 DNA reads TGCAGTGCTAGGGACAGGGGGAACACTGAAGCTTTCTTT. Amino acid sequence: CSARDRGNTEAFF.